The 23 T cell receptor beta chains presented below share a single source sample, sequenced in a study of CD8 T cells in Susac syndrome. An input of roughly 0.5 to 1 ug of RNA was subjected to reverse transcription using random hexamers. TCRdb recomputed calls from the immunoSEQ multiplex PCR reads with MiXCR, one row per CDR3 protein. Among 150,000 to 160,000 distinct CDR3 sequences listed, 95% to 96% were seen once. The sequenced sample was CD8+ T cells from PBMCs. Receptors were obtained from a human donor with multiple sclerosis.

V and J are TRBV5-6 and TRBJ1-1; D gene ambiguous. Germline V gives CDR1 SGHDT, CDR2 YYEEEE. Trimming removed 1 base from V and 1 base from J, with 8 bases in between. CDR3 length: 14 amino acids. The CDR3, as DNA: TGTGCCAGCAGCTTGACCAGCCAGAACACTGAAGCTTTCTTT. Its translation: CASSLTSQNTEAFF.

This chain links TRBV13 with TRBJ1-6, with 7 bases matching TRBD1. Germline CDR1 is PRHDT and CDR2 is FYEKMQ (reference sequence). With V trimmed by 2 bases and J by 11 bases, 6 bases remained unmatched. The CDR3 is 14 residues long. The CDR3 bases are TGTGCCAGCAGCTTAACAGGGGAAAGGCCACCCCTCCACTTT. Its translation: CASSLTGERPPLHF.

The chain uses TRBV9 and TRBJ2-7; the D gene could be TRBD1 or TRBD2 (5 bases each). This CDR3 is 14 amino acids long. The V and J ends lost 1 base and 2 bases respectively, with 10 bases between them. Per the germline V gene, CDR1 is SGDLS and CDR2 is YYNGEE. The DNA for the CDR3 is TGTGCCAGCAGCGTAAGGGACCACCCCTACGAGCAGTACTTC. It translates to CASSVRDHPYEQYF.

This sequence joins TRBV2 and TRBJ1-1; D is unresolved. The germline V and J ends were trimmed by 7 bases and 1 base, with 4 bases remaining between them. CDR1 and CDR2 (germline): SNHLY, FYNNEI. The CDR3 loop spans 11 amino acids. The CDR3 here is CASMTNTEAFF. The CDR3 nucleotides are TGTGCCAGCATGACGAACACTGAAGCTTTCTTT.

The sample holds one count of this clonotype. The chain uses TRBV4-1 and TRBJ2-2, with TRBD1 as a possible D gene (6 bases). The germline V gene has CDR1 MGHRA and CDR2 YSYEKL. V gave up 1 base and J gave up 3 bases, with 15 bases separating them. The CDR3 has 17 amino acids. The CDR3 bases are TGCGCCAGCAGCCAAGTAGAACGACAGGTCGACACCGGGGAGCTGTTTTTT. Translation gives CASSQVERQVDTGELFF.

This chain joins TRBV29-1 and TRBJ2-6, with TRBD1 matching over 9 bases. Per the germline V gene, CDR1 is SQVTM and CDR2 is ANQGSEA. The CDR3 totals 17 residues. Losses at the gene ends were 6 bases for V and 3 bases for J; bases not matched to a gene: 12. The CDR3 region is CSVLTGTGYRGANVLTF. The CDR3 nucleotides are TGCAGCGTGCTAACCGGGACAGGGTATCGTGGGGCCAACGTCCTGACTTTC.

The chain has TRBV19 and TRBJ2-7; no reliable D call. The germline V gene encodes CDR1 LNHDA and CDR2 SQIVND (reference sequence). CDR3 size: 13 residues. Trimming removed 1 base from V and 3 bases from J, with 7 bases in between. CDR3 coding DNA: TGTGCCAGTAGTATAGCCCCAAGCTACGAGCAGTACTTC. This sequence encodes CASSIAPSYEQYF.

The chain uses TRBV5-6 and TRBJ2-7; D uncertain. CDR3 size: 14 residues. The V gene's germline CDR1 is SGHDT and CDR2 YYEEEE. Trimming left V 7 bases short and J 9 bases short, with 23 bases between. CDR3 DNA: TGTGCCAGCCCCTTGTCCAAGGATTCTATGTGGCAGTACGTC. Its translation: CASPLSKDSMWQYV.

The rearrangement joins TRBV29-1 to TRBJ2-1, with 9 bases that match TRBD2. V shed 5 bases and J 7 bases; nucleotides not matched to a gene: 6. The V gene's germline CDR1 is SQVTM and CDR2 ANQGSEA. The length of the CDR3 is 13 residues. The CDR3 loop is CSVIGGGGNEQFF. For the CDR3, the DNA is TGCAGCGTTATTGGCGGGGGGGGGAATGAGCAGTTCTTC.

The rearrangement joins TRBV4-1 to TRBJ1-5; no clear D. V lost 0 bases and J 4 bases, leaving 7 bases between the germline ends. The CDR3 runs 14 residues. In germline, CDR1 is MGHRA, CDR2 YSYEKL. The CDR3 spells CASSQDPGNQPQHF. The CDR3 nucleotides are TGCGCCAGCAGCCAAGATCCCGGGAATCAGCCCCAGCATTTT.

The genes are TRBV5-1 and TRBJ2-5; TRBD2 matches 9 bases. There are 17 residues in the CDR3. Unmatched junction bases numbered 10, after V lost 0 bases and J lost 4 bases. CDR1 is SGHRS, CDR2 YFSETQ, per germline. The CDR3, as DNA: TGCGCCAGCAGCTTGGTGGCGGGGGGGCCAATCGGAGAGACCCAGTACTTC. This gives the protein CASSLVAGGPIGETQYF. The entire variable domain, with the rest obtained from reference TRBV5-1 and TRBJ2-5, is as follows: KAGVTQTPRYLIKTRGQQVTLSCSPISGHRSVSWYQQTPGQGLQFLFEYFSETQRNKGNFPGRFSGRQFSNSRSEMNVSTLELGDSALYLCASSLVAGGPIGETQYFGPGTRLLVL.

The J gene is TRBJ2-3, the V gene TRBV5-1; the D is unclear. Trimming pared 4 bases from V and 5 bases from J, leaving 14 bases between. CDR1 is SGHRS, CDR2 YFSETQ, per germline. There are 14 residues in the CDR3. In nucleotides, the CDR3 is TGCGCCAGCAGCGTTCCCCGAACGGGAGATACGCAGTATTTT. Encoded protein: CASSVPRTGDTQYF. Full variable domain (outside the CDR3, taken from reference TRBV5-1 and TRBJ2-3): KAGVTQTPRYLIKTRGQQVTLSCSPISGHRSVSWYQQTPGQGLQFLFEYFSETQRNKGNFPGRFSGRQFSNSRSEMNVSTLELGDSALYLCASSVPRTGDTQYFGPGTRLTVL.

The chain employs TRBV6-5 and TRBJ2-5; the D is unclear. Germline lookup yields CDR1 MNHEY and CDR2 SVGAGI. The CDR3 length is 14 residues. Trimming shortened V by 2 bases and J by 4 bases, and 11 bases separated the two germline ends. The chain's CDR3 is CASSYEAGGETQYF. CDR3 coding DNA: TGTGCCAGCAGTTACGAGGCAGGCGGAGAGACCCAGTACTTC.

Written as DNA, the CDR3 is TGCAGCGTCCTACAGGGGGAAACGGGGGATACGCAGTATTTT. This translates into CSVLQGETGDTQYF. V gene TRBV29-1 combines with J gene TRBJ2-3, with 8 bases matching TRBD1. The germline gives CDR1 SQVTM, CDR2 ANQGSEA. The V gene end was trimmed by 6 bases and the J gene end by 6 bases; junction bases not matched to a gene: 11. The CDR3 is made up of 14 amino acids.

About this clonotype: The germline gene is not matched at one end of the junction; a read error may be the cause. This sequence joins TRBV7-3 and TRBJ1-6; D call uncertain. The CDR3 contains 13 residues. Germline CDR1 and CDR2: SGHTA and FQGTGA. The DNA for the CDR3 is TGTGCCAGCAGCTCCTCCCATAATTCACCCCTCCACTTT. Translating it yields CASSSSHNSPLHF.

This chain uses TRBV20-1 with TRBJ1-2; a possible D gene is TRBD1 (5 bases). The CDR3 is 17 amino acids. The V gene lost 5 bases and the J gene lost 6 bases, with 28 bases spanning the gap. CDR1 is DFQATT and CDR2 is SNEGSKA in the germline V gene (reference sequence). The CDR3 nucleotides read TGCAGTGCTGGGGCTACCGCGGATTTCGAGGATGATAATGGCTACACCTTC. It translates to CSAGATADFEDDNGYTF.

This clonotype was recorded only once. V usage is TRBV6-6 and J usage is TRBJ1-1; D unclear. Germline CDR1 and CDR2: MNHNY and SVGAGI (reference sequence). V lost 2 bases and J 11 bases, leaving 9 bases between the germline ends. This CDR3 is 11 amino acids long. The CDR3 loop is CASSYPLGAFF. DNA of the CDR3: TGTGCCAGCAGTTACCCCTTGGGGGCTTTCTTT.

The chain joins TRBV30 to TRBJ1-2, with D unresolved. V lost 0 bases and J lost 8, with 13 bases in between. Germline CDR1 reads GTSNPN; CDR2 reads SVGIG (reference sequence). The CDR3 has 13 residues. CDR3 DNA sequence: TGTGCCTGGAGTGTAATGGTGGGATCGGGCTACACCTTC. It yields the protein CAWSVMVGSGYTF.

The rearrangement links TRBV20-1 to TRBJ1-1; D remains unclear. Germline V gene sequence: CDR1 DFQATT, CDR2 SNEGSKA (reference sequence). Trimming stripped 0 bases from V and 4 bases from J, with 3 bases between. The CDR3 spans 11 residues. CDR3 sequence (DNA): TGCAGTGCTAGAGATGGCACTGAAGCTTTCTTT. Translating gives CSARDGTEAFF.

The chain employs TRBV15 and TRBJ2-3, with 8 nucleotides matching TRBD1. This CDR3 is 14 amino acids long. With 5 bases clipped from V and 3 bases from J, the junction kept 4 bases outside the gene matches. Germline V gene sequence: CDR1 LNHNV, CDR2 YYDKDF (reference sequence). DNA of the CDR3: TGTGCCACCAGCCCAGGGGGCAGGACAGATACGCAGTATTTT. This encodes CATSPGGRTDTQYF.

The V gene is TRBV3-1, the J gene TRBJ2-1; TRBD2 is a possible D gene (5 bases). The germline gives CDR1 LGHDT, CDR2 YNNKEL (reference sequence). This CDR3 contains 15 residues. Between the trimmed V and J ends, which lost 6 bases and 1 base, there was a span of 13 bases. As DNA, the CDR3 is TGTGCCAGCAGAACTACTAGGTCGTCCTACAATGAGCAGTTCTTC. It translates to CASRTTRSSYNEQFF.

This chain links TRBV5-6 with TRBJ2-7; the D call may be TRBD1 or TRBD2 (5 bases each). Germline assignment: CDR1 SGHDT and CDR2 YYEEEE. With 0 bases removed from V and 2 bases from J, the gap between germline ends came to 15 bases. The CDR3 has 16 amino acids. Written as DNA, the CDR3 is TGTGCCAGCAGCTTGGTGACGTCACCGGGACCCTACGAGCAGTACTTC. It codes for CASSLVTSPGPYEQYF.

The chain joins TRBV20-1 to TRBJ2-1; 11 nucleotides align to TRBD2. This CDR3 contains 17 residues. After removal of 6 bases from V and 2 bases from J, the junction contained 12 bases not matched to a gene. Germline CDR1 DFQATT, CDR2 SNEGSKA (reference sequence). The CDR3 reads CSANPSGGPRAYNEQFF. Here the CDR3 DNA reads TGCAGTGCCAATCCTAGCGGGGGGCCCAGGGCCTACAATGAGCAGTTCTTC.